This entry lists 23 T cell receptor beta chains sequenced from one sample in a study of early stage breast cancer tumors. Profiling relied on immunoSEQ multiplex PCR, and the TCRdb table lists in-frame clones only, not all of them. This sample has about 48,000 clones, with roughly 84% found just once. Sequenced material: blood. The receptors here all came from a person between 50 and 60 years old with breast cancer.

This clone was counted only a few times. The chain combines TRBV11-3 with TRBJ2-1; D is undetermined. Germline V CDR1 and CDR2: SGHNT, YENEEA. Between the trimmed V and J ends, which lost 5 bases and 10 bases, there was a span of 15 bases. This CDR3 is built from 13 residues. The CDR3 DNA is TGTGCCAGCAGCCCCCATGCGGCTAAAGAGCAGTTCTTC. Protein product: CASSPHAAKEQFF.

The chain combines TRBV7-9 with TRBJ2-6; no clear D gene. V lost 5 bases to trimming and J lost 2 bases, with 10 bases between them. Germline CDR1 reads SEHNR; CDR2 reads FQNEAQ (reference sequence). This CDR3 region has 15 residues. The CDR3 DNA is TGTGCCAGCAGCCCTAGTGTACCTGGGGCCAACGTCCTGACTTTC. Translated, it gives CASSPSVPGANVLTF.

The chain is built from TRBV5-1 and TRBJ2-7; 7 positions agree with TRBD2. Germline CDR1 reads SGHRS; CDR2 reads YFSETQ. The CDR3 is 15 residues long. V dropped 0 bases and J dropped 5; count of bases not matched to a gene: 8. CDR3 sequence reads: CASSLALAGVHEQYF. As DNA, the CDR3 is TGCGCCAGCAGCTTGGCTCTGGCGGGAGTACACGAGCAGTACTTC.

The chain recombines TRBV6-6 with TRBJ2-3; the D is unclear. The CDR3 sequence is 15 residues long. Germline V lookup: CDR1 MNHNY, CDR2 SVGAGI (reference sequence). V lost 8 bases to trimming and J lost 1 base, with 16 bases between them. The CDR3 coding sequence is TGTGCCAGCCAGTCCCCCCTCCAGGGCACAGATACGCAGTATTTT. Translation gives CASQSPLQGTDTQYF.

CDR3 nucleotides: TGTGCCAGCAGCCCCTGGGGAGCTAACTATGGCTACACCTTC. It specifies CASSPWGANYGYTF. The chain couples TRBV5-5 to TRBJ1-2; D unclear. The CDR3 is made up of 14 amino acids. Germline V gene lookup returns CDR1 SGHKS and CDR2 YYEKEE (reference sequence). V was cut by 4 bases and J by 0 bases, with 10 bases left in between.

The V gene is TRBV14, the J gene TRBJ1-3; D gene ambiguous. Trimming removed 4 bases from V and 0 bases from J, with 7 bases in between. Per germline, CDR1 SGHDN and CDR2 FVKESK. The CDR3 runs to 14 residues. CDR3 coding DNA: TGTGCCAGCAGCCGGAGTTACTCTGGAAACACCATATATTTT. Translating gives CASSRSYSGNTIYF.

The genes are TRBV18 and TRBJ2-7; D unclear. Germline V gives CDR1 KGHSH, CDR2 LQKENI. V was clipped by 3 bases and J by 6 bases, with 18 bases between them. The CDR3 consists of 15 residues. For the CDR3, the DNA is TGTGCCAGCTCACCGGGCCACGGGCCCCCCTCCGAGCAGTACTTC. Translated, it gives CASSPGHGPPSEQYF.

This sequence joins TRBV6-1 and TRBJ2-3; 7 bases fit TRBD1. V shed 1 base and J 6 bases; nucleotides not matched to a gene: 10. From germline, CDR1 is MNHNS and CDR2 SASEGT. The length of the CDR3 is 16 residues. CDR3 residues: CASSEEAVGRGDTQYF. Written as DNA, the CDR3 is TGTGCCAGCAGTGAAGAGGCGGTGGGCAGGGGGGATACGCAGTATTTT.

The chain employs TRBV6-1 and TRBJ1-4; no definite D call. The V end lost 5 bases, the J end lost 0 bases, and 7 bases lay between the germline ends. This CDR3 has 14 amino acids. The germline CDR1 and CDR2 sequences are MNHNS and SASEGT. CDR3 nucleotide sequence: TGTGCCAGCAGTCCAGTGGCAACTAATGAAAAACTGTTTTTT. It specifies CASSPVATNEKLFF.

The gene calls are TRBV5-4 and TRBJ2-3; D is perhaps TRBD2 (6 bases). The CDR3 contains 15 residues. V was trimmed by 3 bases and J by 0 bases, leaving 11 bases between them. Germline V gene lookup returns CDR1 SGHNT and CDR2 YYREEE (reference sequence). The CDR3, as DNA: TGTGCCAGCAGCTCGGGGGACTTTAGCACAGATACGCAGTATTTT. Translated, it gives CASSSGDFSTDTQYF.

The DNA of the CDR3 is TGTGCCAGCACCGAGGGTCTAGACACAGATACGCAGTATTTT. It translates to CASTEGLDTDTQYF. The chain combines TRBV2 with TRBJ2-3, with a possible D match to TRBD2 (5 bases). Germline V CDR1 and CDR2: SNHLY, FYNNEI. The V end lost 7 bases, the J end lost 2 bases, and 13 bases lay between the germline ends. This CDR3 has 14 amino acids.

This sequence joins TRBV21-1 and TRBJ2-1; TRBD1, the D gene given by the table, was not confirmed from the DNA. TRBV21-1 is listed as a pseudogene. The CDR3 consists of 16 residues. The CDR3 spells CASSKGDRGPNNEQFF. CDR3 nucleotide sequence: TGTGCCAGCAGCAAGGGAGACAGGGGGCCTAACAATGAGCAGTTCTTC.

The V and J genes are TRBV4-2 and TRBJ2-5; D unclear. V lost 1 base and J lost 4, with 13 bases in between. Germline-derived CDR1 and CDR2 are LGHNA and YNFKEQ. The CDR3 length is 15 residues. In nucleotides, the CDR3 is TGTGCCAGCAGCCAAGGACTTACTATGGGAGAGACCCAGTACTTC. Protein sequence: CASSQGLTMGETQYF.

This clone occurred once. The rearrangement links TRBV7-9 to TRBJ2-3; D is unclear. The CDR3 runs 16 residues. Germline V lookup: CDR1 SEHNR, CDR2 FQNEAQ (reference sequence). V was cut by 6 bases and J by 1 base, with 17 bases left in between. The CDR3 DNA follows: TGTGCCAGCAGTTCGGATCGACTCAAGGGCACAGATACGCAGTATTTT. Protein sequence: CASSSDRLKGTDTQYF.

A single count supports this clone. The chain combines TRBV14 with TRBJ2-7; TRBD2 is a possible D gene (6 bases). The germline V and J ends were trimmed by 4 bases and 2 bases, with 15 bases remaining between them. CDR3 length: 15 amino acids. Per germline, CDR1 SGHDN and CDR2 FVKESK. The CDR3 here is CASSPTRRGTYEQYF. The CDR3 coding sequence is TGTGCCAGCAGCCCAACCAGGAGGGGAACCTACGAGCAGTACTTC. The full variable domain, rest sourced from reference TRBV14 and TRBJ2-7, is EAGVTQFPSHSVIEKGQTVTLRCDPISGHDNLYWYRRVMGKEIKFLLHFVKESKQDESGMPNNRFLAERTGGTYSTLKVQPAELEDSGVYFCASSPTRRGTYEQYFGPGTRLTVT.

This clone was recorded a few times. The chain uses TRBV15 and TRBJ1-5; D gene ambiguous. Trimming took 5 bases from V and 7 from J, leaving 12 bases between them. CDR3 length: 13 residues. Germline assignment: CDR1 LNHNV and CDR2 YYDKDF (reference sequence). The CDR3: CATSGIRAQPQHF. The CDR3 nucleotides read TGTGCCACCAGCGGAATAAGGGCCCAGCCCCAGCATTTT.

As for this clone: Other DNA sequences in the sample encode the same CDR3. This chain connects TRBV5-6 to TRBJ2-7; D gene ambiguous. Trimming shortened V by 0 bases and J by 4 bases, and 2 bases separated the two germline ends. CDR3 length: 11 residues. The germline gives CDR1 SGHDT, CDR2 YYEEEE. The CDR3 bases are TGTGCCAGCAGCTTGGGTTACGAGCAGTACTTC. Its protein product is CASSLGYEQYF.

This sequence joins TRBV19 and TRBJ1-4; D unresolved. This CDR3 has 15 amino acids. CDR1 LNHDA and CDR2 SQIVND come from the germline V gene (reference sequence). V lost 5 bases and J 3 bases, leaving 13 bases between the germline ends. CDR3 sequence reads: CASSLFRRPNEKLFF. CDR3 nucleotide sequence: TGTGCCAGTAGTTTATTCAGGCGACCTAATGAAAAACTGTTTTTT.

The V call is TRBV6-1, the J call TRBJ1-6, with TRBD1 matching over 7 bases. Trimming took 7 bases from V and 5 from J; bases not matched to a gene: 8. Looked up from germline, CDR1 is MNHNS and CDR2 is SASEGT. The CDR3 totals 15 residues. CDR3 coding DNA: TGTGCCAGCAATAGTCAGGGGGGGAATAATTCACCCCTCCACTTT. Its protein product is CASNSQGGNNSPLHF.

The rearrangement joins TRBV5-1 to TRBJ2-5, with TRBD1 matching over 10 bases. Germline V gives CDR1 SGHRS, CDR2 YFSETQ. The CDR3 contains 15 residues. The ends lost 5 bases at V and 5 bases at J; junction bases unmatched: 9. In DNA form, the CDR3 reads TGCGCCAGCAGTCAAGAGGGACAGGGGTGGGAGACCCAGTACTTC. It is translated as CASSQEGQGWETQYF.

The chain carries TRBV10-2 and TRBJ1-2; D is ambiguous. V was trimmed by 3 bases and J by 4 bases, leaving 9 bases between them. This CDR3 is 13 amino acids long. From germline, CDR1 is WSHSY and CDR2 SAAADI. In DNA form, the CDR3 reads TGCGCCAGCAGTGACAGACAAAGCTATGGCTACACCTTC. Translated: CASSDRQSYGYTF.

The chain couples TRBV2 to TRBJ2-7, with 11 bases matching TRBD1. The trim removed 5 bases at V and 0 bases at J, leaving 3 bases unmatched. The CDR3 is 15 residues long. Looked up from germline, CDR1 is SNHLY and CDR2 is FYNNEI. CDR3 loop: CASSRDRGDSYEQYF. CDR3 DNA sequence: TGTGCCAGCAGTCGGGACAGGGGGGACTCCTACGAGCAGTACTTC.

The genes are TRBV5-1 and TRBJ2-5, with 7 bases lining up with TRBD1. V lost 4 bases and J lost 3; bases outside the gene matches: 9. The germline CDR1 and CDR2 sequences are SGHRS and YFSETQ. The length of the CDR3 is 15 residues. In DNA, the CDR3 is TGCGCCAGCAGCACCGGACAGGCGACGGAAGAGACCCAGTACTTC. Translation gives CASSTGQATEETQYF.